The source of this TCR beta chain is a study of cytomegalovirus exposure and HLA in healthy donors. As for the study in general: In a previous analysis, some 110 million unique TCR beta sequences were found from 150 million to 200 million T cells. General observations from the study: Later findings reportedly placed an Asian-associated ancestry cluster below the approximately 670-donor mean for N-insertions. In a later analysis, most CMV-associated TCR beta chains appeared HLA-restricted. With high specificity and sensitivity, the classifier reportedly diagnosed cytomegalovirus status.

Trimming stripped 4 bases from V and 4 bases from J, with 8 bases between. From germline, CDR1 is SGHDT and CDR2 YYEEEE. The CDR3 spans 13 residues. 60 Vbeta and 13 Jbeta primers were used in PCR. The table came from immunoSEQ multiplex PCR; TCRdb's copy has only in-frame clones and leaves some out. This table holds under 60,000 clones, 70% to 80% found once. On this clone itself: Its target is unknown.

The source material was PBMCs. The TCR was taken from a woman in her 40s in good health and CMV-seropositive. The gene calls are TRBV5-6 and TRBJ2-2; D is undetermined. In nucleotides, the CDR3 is TGTGCCAGCAGCACAGTGAGCACCGGGGAGCTGTTTTTT. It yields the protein CASSTVSTGELFF.